This TCR beta chain originates from a study of Ad26.COV2.S vaccination and SARS-CoV-2 variants (dated by TCRdb to 2020 to 2022). With respect to the entire study: Vaccine-arm donors were drawn from COV1001, a multicentre, randomized, double-blind, placebo-controlled phase I-IIa trial of Ad26.COV2.S in healthy adults. Ad26.COV2.S was administered intramuscularly at a dose of 5x10^10 or 1x10^11 viral particles, either as one shot or as two shots given 56 days apart. TCRbeta repertoire sequencing served as the tool for gauging how specific and how broad the SARS-CoV-2-reactive T cell receptors were following Ad26.COV2.S vaccination. A total of approximately 30 samples were included in the TCR-sequenced set, comprising roughly 20 Ad26.COV2.S vaccine recipients, 5 placebo recipients and 8 SARS-CoV-2 convalescent individuals. Trial participants were randomized into five groups of five: low-dose or high-dose Ad26.COV2.S given once or twice, or placebo on both occasions. Investigators did not know the trial group allocation while performing experiments and assessing outcomes. Results the study describes overall, beyond this receptor: After vaccination, spike-specific CD8+ and CD4+ T cell responses were reported to show substantial breadth. The study was not powered for comparison of responses between vaccine doses or regimens. Compared with placebo recipients, Ad26.COV2.S recipients showed higher spike-specific TCR breadth (P = 0.0014). The authors noted that total T cell responses may have been underestimated by the TCR breadth and depth analyses. Vaccine and placebo recipients had comparable non-spike TCR breadth, which fits with the vaccine containing only spike.

The label giving this sample's treatment or condition can be read as: around 19 received Ad26.COV2.S at low or high dose, single or two shots; roughly five received placebo; per-sample allocation not given. For vaccine and placebo recipients, repertoires were sequenced using samples collected on day 63 after the first injection. Between 29 July and 7 August 2020, Cohort 1b enrolled some 25 adults aged 18-55 years at one site in Boston, USA. As a vaccine, Ad26.COV2.S was a replication-incompetent adenovirus type 26 vector that expressed a prefusion-stabilized SARS-CoV-2 spike protein derived from the original Wuhan strain. The junction shows trimming of 2 bases on V and 7 bases on J, and the gene matches do not reach 6 bases of it. Reading from cysteine to phenylalanine, the CDR3 counts 14 amino acids. The entry retains the CDR3 DNA only, 42 bases that are in frame from base 1. CDR1 SGHTA and CDR2 FQGNSA were looked up in the germline V gene.

To note about this clone: This receptor's antigen is unknown. The record has no base qualities; no much larger clone is one base away.

The immunoSEQ Assay was used to sequence TCRbeta CDR3 regions. After extraction, genomic DNA underwent amplification by bias-controlled multiplex PCR, followed by high-throughput sequencing. The study's processing was this. To quantify the absolute abundance of each unique TCRbeta CDR3 region, sequences were collapsed and filtered. T cell fraction was estimated by normalizing TCRbeta template counts to usable DNA, with usable DNA measured through amplification of reference genes found in all nucleated cells. Repertoire TCRs were annotated as SARS-CoV-2-specific by exact matching of V gene, CDR3 amino acid sequence and J gene to a known reactive TCR set. The reference SARS-CoV-2 TCR set came from MIRA and was filtered for enrichment in COVID-19-positive ImmuneCODE repertoires, removing public or cross-reactive TCRs. Using the MIRA antigens, annotated TCRs were further analysed by specific ORF or by position within an ORF. Breadth was defined as annotated unique rearrangements over total unique productive rearrangements; depth was the summed frequency of those rearrangements. Group comparisons of TCR breadth used two-sided Wilcoxon rank-sum tests. TCRdb limited this immuneACCESS table to in-frame rearrangements with V and J called. A share of clones is missing; checked studies link under half to unresolved V genes, and the rest is unexplained. V and J calls and clone size follow that table, whereas D and trimming were derived from the DNA. Across this sample there are 350,000 to 400,000 clones, with 70% to 90% seen only once. The ten largest account for over 1.5% of the sample.

The receptor chain draws on TRBV7-2 and TRBJ1-2, and TRBD1 matches 8 of the central bases. The sequencing used peripheral blood, collected in a trial of Ad26.COV2.S vaccine versus placebo. This clonotype was obtained from a person aged 18-65 years who received the Ad26.COV2.S COVID-19 vaccine or a placebo. For the CDR3, the sequence is CASSLTAGGSGYTF. The DNA is as follows: TGTGCCAGCAGCTTAACCGCAGGGGGCAGTGGCTACACCTTC.